This entry lists 19 T cell receptor beta chains sequenced from one sample in a study of T cell changes during pregnancy in multiple sclerosis. Assay used: immunoSEQ multiplex PCR; TCRdb lists only in-frame clones, some missing. Among 70,000 to 95,000 clones, 90% to 95% were seen once, and the ten largest hold 4.3%. The sequencing used peripheral blood, collected in the first trimester of pregnancy. These TCRs come from a female donor with multiple sclerosis, enrolled in a pregnancy study.

The V gene is TRBV7-9, the J gene TRBJ1-4; TRBD1 aligns across 8 bases. The junction had 8 bases not matched to a gene; V was cut back by 4 bases and J by 7 bases. The germline CDR1 and CDR2 sequences are SEHNR and FQNEAQ (reference sequence). This CDR3 has 15 residues. The CDR3 sequence: CASSSSGTGPEKLFF. The DNA of the CDR3 is TGTGCCAGCAGCTCATCCGGGACAGGCCCTGAAAAACTGTTTTTT.

The chain combines TRBV11-2 with TRBJ1-1; possible D gene TRBD1, 6 bases. In germline, CDR1 is SGHAT, CDR2 FQNNGV. The CDR3 is 16 residues long. V shed 1 base and J shed 1 base, with 13 bases lying between them. This chain's CDR3 is CASSLGLGRGNTEAFF. The CDR3, as DNA: TGTGCCAGCAGCTTAGGGCTAGGCAGGGGGAACACTGAAGCTTTCTTT.

This chain connects TRBV7-2 to TRBJ2-1, with TRBD1 as a possible D gene (6 bases). Trimming removed 0 bases from V and 5 bases from J, with 17 bases in between. This CDR3 spans 17 amino acids. Per germline, CDR1 SGHTA and CDR2 FQGNSA. The CDR3 here is CASSLAGAGVLDNEQFF. The DNA for the CDR3 is TGTGCCAGCAGCTTAGCGGGGGCAGGGGTCCTCGACAATGAGCAGTTCTTC.

The rearrangement links TRBV7-2 to TRBJ2-7, with 13 bases matching TRBD2. The junction had 4 bases not matched to a gene; V was cut back by 3 bases and J by 2 bases. Germline assignment: CDR1 SGHTA and CDR2 FQGNSA. This CDR3 has 16 amino acids. CDR3 loop: CASSFPGLAGTYEQYF. CDR3 DNA: TGTGCCAGCAGCTTTCCGGGACTAGCGGGAACCTACGAGCAGTACTTC.

The V and J genes are TRBV18 and TRBJ2-7; 10 bases are shared with TRBD1. J lost 2 bases, V lost 3 bases, and 7 bases had no gene match. Germline V gene lookup returns CDR1 KGHSH and CDR2 LQKENI. This CDR3 comprises 16 residues. In DNA, the CDR3 is TGTGCCAGCTCACCGACAGGGGGCGCAATCCCCTACGAGCAGTACTTC. It specifies CASSPTGGAIPYEQYF.

The chain has TRBV2 and TRBJ2-2; a possible D gene is TRBD1 (5 bases). Trimming pared 4 bases from V and 5 bases from J, leaving 11 bases between. CDR3 length: 14 residues. Germline V CDR1 and CDR2: SNHLY, FYNNEI. CDR3 sequence: CASSGQHLTGELFF. Here the CDR3 DNA reads TGTGCCAGCAGTGGACAGCACCTTACCGGGGAGCTGTTTTTT.

The CDR3 nucleotides read TGTGCCAGCAGCCCCCAGGAAGAGACCCAGTACTTC. Its translation: CASSPQEETQYF. The chain couples TRBV7-8 to TRBJ2-5, with unresolved D. V gave up 5 bases and J gave up 3 bases, with 7 bases separating them. Germline loops: CDR1 SGHVS, CDR2 FQNEAQ. This CDR3 contains 12 residues.

CDR3 DNA: TGCAGTGCTAGGGCAGAAGAGACCCAGTACTTC. Translation: CSARAEETQYF. The genes are TRBV20-1 and TRBJ2-5; D is unresolved. Germline loops: CDR1 DFQATT, CDR2 SNEGSKA (reference sequence). The CDR3 loop spans 11 amino acids. V was pared by 3 bases and J by 3 bases, with 5 bases between.

The CDR3 reads CASSLTAGGNTEAFF. The CDR3, as DNA: TGTGCCAGCAGCTTAACGGCCGGCGGGAACACTGAAGCTTTCTTT. The chain has TRBV7-3 and TRBJ1-1, with D hard to call. The CDR3 is made up of 15 amino acids. Between the trimmed V and J ends, which lost 0 bases and 1 base, there was a span of 9 bases. Germline CDR1 SGHTA, CDR2 FQGTGA. The full variable domain, with the rest looked up from reference TRBV7-3 and TRBJ1-1, is GAGVSQTPSNKVTEKGKYVELRCDPISGHTALYWYRQSLGQGPEFLIYFQGTGAADDSGLPNDRFFAVRPEGSVSTLKIQRTERGDSAVYLCASSLTAGGNTEAFFGQGTRLTVV.

The chain has TRBV5-1 and TRBJ2-1; a possible D gene is TRBD2 (5 bases). Germline V gene data show CDR1 as SGHRS and CDR2 as YFSETQ. The CDR3 sequence is 16 residues long. The germline V and J ends were trimmed by 4 bases and 5 bases, with 19 bases remaining between them. CDR3 region: CASSPWERRPHNEQFF. CDR3 bases: TGCGCCAGCAGCCCCTGGGAGCGACGCCCCCACAATGAGCAGTTCTTC.

The count of this clone is one. This chain connects TRBV18 to TRBJ2-7, with 10 bases that match TRBD1. The CDR3 extends over 14 amino acids. CDR1 is KGHSH and CDR2 is LQKENI in the germline V gene. V was clipped by 0 bases and J by 5 bases; unmatched bases: 1. CDR3 sequence reads: CASSPPGQGNEQYF. CDR3 nucleotides: TGTGCCAGCTCACCACCGGGACAGGGGAACGAGCAGTACTTC.

This clone appeared a few times. The rearrangement links TRBV4-2 to TRBJ1-1, with TRBD1 matching over 9 bases. The CDR3 contains 14 residues. CDR1 and CDR2 from the germline V gene are LGHNA and YNFKEQ. Trimming cost V 4 bases and J 2 bases; bases outside gene matches: 2. CDR3 sequence reads: CASSRQGENTEAFF. Written as DNA, the CDR3 is TGTGCCAGCAGCCGACAGGGGGAAAACACTGAAGCTTTCTTT.

V usage is TRBV19 and J usage is TRBJ2-2; the D is unclear. Trimming left V 3 bases short and J 4 bases short, with 21 bases between. The CDR3 covers 18 residues. The germline CDR1 and CDR2 sequences are LNHDA and SQIVND (reference sequence). The CDR3 loop is CASSMSFSSFASTGELFF. CDR3 nucleotide sequence: TGTGCCAGTAGTATGAGTTTTTCATCATTTGCGAGCACCGGGGAGCTGTTTTTT.

On this clone: At one end, the junction sequence differs from germline, possibly due to a read error. This sequence joins TRBV2 and TRBJ2-2; possibly TRBD1 for D (6 bases). The CDR3 length is 17 residues. Germline-derived CDR1 and CDR2 are SNHLY and FYNNEI. The CDR3 DNA sequence: TGTGCCAGCACCCGACCGCGAGACAGGCCGAACACCGGGGAACTGTTTTTT. Its translation is CASTRPRDRPNTGELFF.

V and J are TRBV6-5 and TRBJ1-1; D is ambiguous. The germline V gene has CDR1 MNHEY and CDR2 SVGAGI. V dropped 5 bases and J dropped 6 bases, with 13 bases sitting between them. CDR3 length equals 13 residues. CDR3 region: CASSNGRVAEAFF. The CDR3 coding sequence is TGTGCCAGCAGTAACGGTCGGGTGGCTGAAGCTTTCTTT.

CDR3 loop: CASSRQTTPNYGYTF. The CDR3 nucleotides are TGTGCCAGCAGCCGTCAGACTACCCCTAACTATGGCTACACCTTC. The chain links TRBV5-4 to TRBJ1-2; D is unclear. The germline V gene encodes CDR1 SGHNT and CDR2 YYREEE (reference sequence). V lost 4 bases to trimming and J lost 0 bases, with 13 bases between them. There are 15 residues in the CDR3.

The genes are TRBV6-5 and TRBJ2-3; 8 bases align to TRBD2. Trimming at V came to 8 bases and at J to 1 base, leaving 8 bases not matched to a gene. The CDR3 sequence is 15 residues long. Germline V gene sequence: CDR1 MNHEY, CDR2 SVGAGI. The CDR3 loop is CASLGAGGRTDTQYF. DNA of the CDR3: TGTGCCAGCCTGGGGGCGGGGGGACGCACAGATACGCAGTATTTT.

V and J are TRBV5-1 and TRBJ2-5, with TRBD2 identical over 7 bases. CDR3 length equals 15 residues. From germline, CDR1 is SGHRS and CDR2 YFSETQ. V was clipped by 3 bases and J by 1 base; unmatched bases: 6. CDR3 residues: CASSWTRLAQETQYF. CDR3 DNA sequence: TGCGCCAGCAGCTGGACGAGACTAGCCCAAGAGACCCAGTACTTC.

V usage is TRBV10-2 and J usage is TRBJ2-1, with a possible D match to TRBD1 (6 bases). CDR1 is WSHSY and CDR2 is SAAADI in the germline V gene. This CDR3 is built from 13 residues. Between the trimmed V and J ends, which lost 6 bases and 7 bases, there was a span of 13 bases. CDR3 in amino acids: CASRSGVWNEQFF. CDR3 bases: TGCGCCAGCAGGTCAGGGGTTTGGAATGAGCAGTTCTTC.